The 9 T cell receptor beta chains in this list originate from one sample, sequenced in a study of shared clonotypes between healthy human individuals. The table came from immunoSEQ multiplex PCR; TCRdb's copy has only in-frame clones and leaves some out. The sample consists of a few million clones, around nine tenths of them appearing once. Sequencing was carried out using naive CD4+ T cells sorted from blood. Subset meaning: CD45RA+ positively selected. Receptors were obtained from a man younger than 30 in good health.

The V and J genes are TRBV5-1 and TRBJ1-4; TRBD1 matches 8 bases. Germline V gene lookup returns CDR1 SGHRS and CDR2 YFSETQ. The CDR3 totals 20 residues. Trimming removed 3 bases from V and 0 bases from J; junction bases left unmatched: 16. Written as DNA, the CDR3 is TGCGCCAGCAGCTCGGATACCGGGACAGGCTCCCTTTCAACTAATGAAAAACTGTTTTTT. Residues: CASSSDTGTGSLSTNEKLFF.

The gene calls are TRBV6-1 and TRBJ2-1, with D unclear. Trimming took 9 bases from V and 7 from J, leaving 10 bases between them. The CDR3 spans 11 residues. Germline V gives CDR1 MNHNS, CDR2 SASEGT. The CDR3 protein is CASILLNEQFF. DNA for the CDR3: TGTGCCAGTATCCTCTTAAATGAGCAGTTCTTC.

Comment on this clone: An end of the junction differs from the germline gene, which may be a read error. This specimen includes other DNA sequences encoding the same CDR3. The V and J genes are TRBV4-1 and TRBJ2-7; TRBD2 matches 9 bases. CDR3 length: 18 amino acids. Germline assignment: CDR1 MGHRA and CDR2 YSYEKL. DNA of the CDR3: TGCGCCAGCAGCCAAGATGGGGCTAGCGGGAAAGGCTCCTACGAGCAATACTTC. This sequence encodes CASSQDGASGKGSYEQYF.

The chain uses TRBV5-6 and TRBJ1-1; unclear D gene. Germline V gene lookup returns CDR1 SGHDT and CDR2 YYEEEE. V was pared by 4 bases and J by 2 bases, with 21 bases between. The CDR3 length is 17 residues. The CDR3 bases are TGTGCCAGCAGCAAGACATTCCCAAAAAAAAGTAACACTGAAGCTTTCTTT. This gives the protein CASSKTFPKKSNTEAFF.

The table lists this clone with a count of one. This chain joins TRBV7-9 and TRBJ2-3; TRBD2 matches at 10 bases. Germline V gene data show CDR1 as SEHNR and CDR2 as FQNEAQ (reference sequence). The CDR3 is 14 residues long. The J segment lost 3 bases and the V segment lost 5 bases, leaving 2 bases of the junction unmatched. CDR3 sequence (DNA): TGTGCCAGCAGCCAGGGACTAGCGACAGATACGCAGTATTTT. Its protein is CASSQGLATDTQYF.

The J gene is TRBJ1-1, the V gene TRBV5-5; D gene unclear. V lost 2 bases, J lost 0 bases, and 11 bases lay in between. Germline V gene lookup returns CDR1 SGHKS and CDR2 YYEKEE (reference sequence). This CDR3 region has 15 residues. The CDR3 region is CASSLGGNMNTEAFF. The CDR3 DNA is TGTGCCAGCAGCTTAGGCGGAAACATGAACACTGAAGCTTTCTTT.

The chain combines TRBV12-5 with TRBJ2-6; 10 positions agree with TRBD1. The V gene end was trimmed by 6 bases and the J gene end by 8 bases; junction bases not matched to a gene: 10. The CDR3 consists of 16 residues. Germline V gene data show CDR1 as LGHNT and CDR2 as FRNRAP. CDR3 in DNA: TGTGCTAGTGGGGACCCGGACAGGGGGGGAACCAACGTCCTGACTTTC. Translated, it gives CASGDPDRGGTNVLTF.

The chain recombines TRBV11-2 with TRBJ2-5, with 11 bases matching TRBD2. Germline-derived CDR1 and CDR2 are SGHAT and FQNNGV. This CDR3 contains 15 residues. The J segment lost 5 bases and the V segment lost 6 bases, leaving 8 bases of the junction unmatched. DNA of the CDR3: TGTGCCAGCAGTTTTAGCGGGGGGGCATTGGAGACCCAGTACTTC. This sequence encodes CASSFSGGALETQYF.

The chain uses TRBV7-3 and TRBJ2-7; D possibly corresponds to TRBD2 (5 bases). The CDR3 covers 14 residues. Germline V CDR1 and CDR2: SGHTA, FQGTGA. V was trimmed by 1 base and J by 2 bases, leaving 9 bases between them. Here the CDR3 reads CASSLSPSTYEQYF. The CDR3 DNA reads TGTGCCAGCAGCTTAAGTCCTAGCACCTACGAGCAGTACTTC.